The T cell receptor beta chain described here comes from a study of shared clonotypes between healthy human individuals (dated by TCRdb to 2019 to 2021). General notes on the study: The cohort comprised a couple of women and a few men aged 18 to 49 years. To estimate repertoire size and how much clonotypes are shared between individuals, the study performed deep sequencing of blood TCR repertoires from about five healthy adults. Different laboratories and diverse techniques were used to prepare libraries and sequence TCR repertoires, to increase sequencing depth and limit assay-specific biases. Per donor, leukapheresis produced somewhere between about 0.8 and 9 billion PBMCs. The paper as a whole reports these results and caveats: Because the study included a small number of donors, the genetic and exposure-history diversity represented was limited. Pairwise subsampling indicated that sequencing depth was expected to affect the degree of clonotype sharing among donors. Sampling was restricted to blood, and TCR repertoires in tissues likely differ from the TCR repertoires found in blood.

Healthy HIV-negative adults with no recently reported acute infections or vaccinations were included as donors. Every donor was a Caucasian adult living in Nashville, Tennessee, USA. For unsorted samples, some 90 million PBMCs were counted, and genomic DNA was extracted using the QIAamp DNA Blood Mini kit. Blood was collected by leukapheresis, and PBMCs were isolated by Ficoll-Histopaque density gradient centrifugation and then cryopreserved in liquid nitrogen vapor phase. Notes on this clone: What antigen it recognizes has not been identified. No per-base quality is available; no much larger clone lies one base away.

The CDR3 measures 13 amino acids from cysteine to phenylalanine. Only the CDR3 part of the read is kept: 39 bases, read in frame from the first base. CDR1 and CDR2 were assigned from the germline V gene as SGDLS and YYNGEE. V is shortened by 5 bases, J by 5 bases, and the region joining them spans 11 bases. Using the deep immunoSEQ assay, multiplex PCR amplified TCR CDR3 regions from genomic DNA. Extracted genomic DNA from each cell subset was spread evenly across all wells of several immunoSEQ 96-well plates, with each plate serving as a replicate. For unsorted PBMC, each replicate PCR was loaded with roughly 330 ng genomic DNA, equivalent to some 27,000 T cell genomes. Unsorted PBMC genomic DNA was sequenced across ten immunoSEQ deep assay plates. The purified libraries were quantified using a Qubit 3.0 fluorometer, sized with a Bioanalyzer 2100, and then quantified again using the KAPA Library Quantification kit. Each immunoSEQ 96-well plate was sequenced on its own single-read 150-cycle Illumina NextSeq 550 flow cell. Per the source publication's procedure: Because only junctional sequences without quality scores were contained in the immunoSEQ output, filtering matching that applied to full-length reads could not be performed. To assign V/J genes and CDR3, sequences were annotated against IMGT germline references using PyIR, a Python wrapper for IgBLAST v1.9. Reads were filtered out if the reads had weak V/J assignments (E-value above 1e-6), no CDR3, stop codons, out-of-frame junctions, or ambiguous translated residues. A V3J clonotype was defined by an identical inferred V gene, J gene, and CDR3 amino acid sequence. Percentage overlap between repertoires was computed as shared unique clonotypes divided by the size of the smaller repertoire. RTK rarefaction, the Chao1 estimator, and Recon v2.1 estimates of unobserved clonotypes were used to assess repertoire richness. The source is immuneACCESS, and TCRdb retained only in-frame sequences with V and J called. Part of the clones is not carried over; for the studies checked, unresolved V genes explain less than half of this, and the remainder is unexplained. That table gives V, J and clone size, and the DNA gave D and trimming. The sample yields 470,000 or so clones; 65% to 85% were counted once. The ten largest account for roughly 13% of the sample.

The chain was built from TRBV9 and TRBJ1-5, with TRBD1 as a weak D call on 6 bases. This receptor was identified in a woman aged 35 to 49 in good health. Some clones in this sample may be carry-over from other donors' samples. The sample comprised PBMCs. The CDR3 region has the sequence CASSGGLHQPQHF. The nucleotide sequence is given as TGTGCCAGCAGTGGGGGCCTCCATCAGCCCCAGCATTTT.